This T cell receptor (beta chain) was obtained from a study of blood T cell repertoires in COVID-19. Turning to the study itself: The analysed material was cDNA or gDNA that came from T cells, B-cell-depleted T cells, or PBMCs.

TCRdb's copy holds only in-frame clones and misses some; the assay was immunoSEQ multiplex PCR. The repertoire holds approximately 93,000 clones, with about nine tenths as singletons. The J segment lost 5 bases and the V segment lost 5 bases, leaving 6 bases of the junction unmatched. CDR1 and CDR2 (germline): SGHTA, FQGNSA. The CDR3 length is 15 residues. This TCR was sampled from a man in his 60s with acute or convalescent COVID-19. The chain joins TRBV7-2 to TRBJ1-5; 10 bases match TRBD1. What was sequenced was peripheral blood. The CDR3 reads CASSPRTGGYQPQHF. The CDR3 DNA follows: TGTGCCAGCAGCCCAAGGACAGGGGGTTATCAGCCCCAGCATTTT.